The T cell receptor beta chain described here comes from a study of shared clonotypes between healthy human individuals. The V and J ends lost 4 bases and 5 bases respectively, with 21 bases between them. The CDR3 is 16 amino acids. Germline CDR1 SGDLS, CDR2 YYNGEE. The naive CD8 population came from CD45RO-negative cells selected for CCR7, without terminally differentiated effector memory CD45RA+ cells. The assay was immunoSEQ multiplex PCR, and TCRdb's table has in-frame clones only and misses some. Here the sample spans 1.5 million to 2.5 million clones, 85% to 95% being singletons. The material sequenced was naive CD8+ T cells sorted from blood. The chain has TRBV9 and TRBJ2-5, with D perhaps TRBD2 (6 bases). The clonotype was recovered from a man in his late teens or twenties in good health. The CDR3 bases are TGTGCCAGCAGCTATTCGGGTGGGGGGATTGAGGAGACCCAGTACTTC. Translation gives CASSYSGGGIEETQYF.